This note documents a single T cell receptor (beta chain) sequence. The assay was run at deep level. Each cell subset's genomic DNA was divided evenly among several immunoSEQ plates. Assay: immunoSEQ multiplex PCR; the TCRdb copy retains only in-frame clones and omits some. The sample includes approximately 1,500,000 clones, roughly 96% seen only once; the top ten take over 1%. The sample is drawn from a study of shared clonotypes between healthy human individuals. Study in general: The study enrolled two women and three men aged 18 to 49. Researchers assigned three CD4 naive, three CD4 memory, two CD8 naive and one CD8 memory plate to each donor.

Trimming at V came to 2 bases and at J to 7 bases, leaving 4 bases not matched to a gene. Looked up from germline, CDR1 is LGHNA and CDR2 is YNFKEQ. The CDR3 covers 15 residues. The clonotype originates from a man younger than 45 in good health. This chain links TRBV4-2 with TRBJ2-1; 11 bases agree with TRBD1. The sample comprised naive CD4+ T cells sorted from blood. Subset: CD45RA+ positively selected. The CDR3 reads CASSQPGQGVNEQFF. The CDR3 nucleotides are TGTGCCAGCAGCCAACCGGGACAGGGGGTTAATGAGCAGTTCTTC.